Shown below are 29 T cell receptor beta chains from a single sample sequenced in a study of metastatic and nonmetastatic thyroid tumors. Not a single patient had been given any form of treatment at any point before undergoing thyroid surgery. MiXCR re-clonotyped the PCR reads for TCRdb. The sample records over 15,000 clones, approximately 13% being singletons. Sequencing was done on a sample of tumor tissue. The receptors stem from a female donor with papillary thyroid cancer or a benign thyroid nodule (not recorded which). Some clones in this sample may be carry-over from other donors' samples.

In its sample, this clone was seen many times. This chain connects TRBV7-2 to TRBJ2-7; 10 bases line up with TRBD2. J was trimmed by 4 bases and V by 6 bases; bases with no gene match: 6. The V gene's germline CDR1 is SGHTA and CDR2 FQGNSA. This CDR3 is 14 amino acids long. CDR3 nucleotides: TGTGCCAGCAGGTGGAGCGGGGGGGATTACGAGCAGTACTTC. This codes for CASRWSGGDYEQYF.

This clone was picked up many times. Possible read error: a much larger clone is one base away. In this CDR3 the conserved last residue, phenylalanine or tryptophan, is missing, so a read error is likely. This chain's CDR3 is CASSEKRGVYYNEQFL. CDR3 in DNA: TGTGCCAGCAGTGAAAAACGGGGCGTCTACTACAATGAGCAGTTCCTC. The rearrangement links TRBV6-1 to TRBJ2-1; D may match TRBD1 or TRBD2 (5 bases each). Germline CDR1 reads MNHNS; CDR2 reads SASEGT. The CDR3 spans 16 residues. Trimming took 2 bases from V and 3 from J, leaving 14 bases between them.

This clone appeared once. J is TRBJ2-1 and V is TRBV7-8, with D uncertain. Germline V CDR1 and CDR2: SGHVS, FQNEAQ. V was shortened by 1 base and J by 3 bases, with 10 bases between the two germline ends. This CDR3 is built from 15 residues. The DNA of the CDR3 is TGTGCCAGCAGCTTAGATTATGGGGACTACAATGAGCAGTTCTTC. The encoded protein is CASSLDYGDYNEQFF.

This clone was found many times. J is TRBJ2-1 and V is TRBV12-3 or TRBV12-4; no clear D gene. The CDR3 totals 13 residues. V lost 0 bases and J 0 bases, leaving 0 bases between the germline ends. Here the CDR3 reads CASSLASYNEQFF. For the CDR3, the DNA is TGTGCCAGCAGTTTAGCCTCCTACAATGAGCAGTTCTTC.

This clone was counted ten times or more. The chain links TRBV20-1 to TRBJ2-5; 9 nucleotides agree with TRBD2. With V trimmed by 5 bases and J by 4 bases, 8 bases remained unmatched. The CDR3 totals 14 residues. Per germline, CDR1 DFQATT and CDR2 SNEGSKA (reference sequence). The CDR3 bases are TGCAGTGCTTTCCCCCCGGGACTAGCAGAGACCCAGTACTTC. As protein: CSAFPPGLAETQYF.

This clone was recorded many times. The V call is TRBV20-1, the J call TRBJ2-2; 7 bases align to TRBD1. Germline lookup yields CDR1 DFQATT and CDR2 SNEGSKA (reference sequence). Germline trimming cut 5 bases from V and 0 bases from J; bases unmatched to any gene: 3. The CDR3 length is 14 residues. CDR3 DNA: TGCAGTGCTTCCGGGACAGCGAACACCGGGGAGCTGTTTTTT. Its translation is CSASGTANTGELFF.

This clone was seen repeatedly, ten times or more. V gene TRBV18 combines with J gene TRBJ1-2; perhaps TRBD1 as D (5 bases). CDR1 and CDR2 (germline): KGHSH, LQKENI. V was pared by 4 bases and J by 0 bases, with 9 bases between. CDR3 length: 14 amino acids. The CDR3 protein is CASSRGSSNYGYTF. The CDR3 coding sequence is TGTGCCAGCTCACGGGGCAGCTCTAACTATGGCTACACCTTC.

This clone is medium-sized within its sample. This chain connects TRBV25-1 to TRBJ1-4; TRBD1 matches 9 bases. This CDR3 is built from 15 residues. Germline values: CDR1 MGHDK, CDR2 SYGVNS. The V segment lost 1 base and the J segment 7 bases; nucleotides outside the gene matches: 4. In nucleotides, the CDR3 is TGTGCCAGCAGTGAATGGGGACAGGGAGGTGAAAAACTGTTTTTT. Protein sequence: CASSEWGQGGEKLFF.

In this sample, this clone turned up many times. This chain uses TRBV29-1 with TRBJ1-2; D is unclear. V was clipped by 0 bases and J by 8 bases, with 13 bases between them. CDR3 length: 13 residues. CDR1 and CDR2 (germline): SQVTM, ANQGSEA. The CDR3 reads CSVEDPGWSGYTF. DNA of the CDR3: TGCAGCGTTGAAGATCCGGGATGGAGCGGCTACACCTTC.

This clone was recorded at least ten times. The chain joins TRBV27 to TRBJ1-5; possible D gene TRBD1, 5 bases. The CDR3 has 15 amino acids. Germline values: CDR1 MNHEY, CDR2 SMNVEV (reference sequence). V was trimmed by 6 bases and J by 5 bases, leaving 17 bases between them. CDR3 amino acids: CASSPDGAHHQPQHF. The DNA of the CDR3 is TGTGCCAGCAGCCCCGACGGGGCCCACCATCAGCCCCAGCATTTT.

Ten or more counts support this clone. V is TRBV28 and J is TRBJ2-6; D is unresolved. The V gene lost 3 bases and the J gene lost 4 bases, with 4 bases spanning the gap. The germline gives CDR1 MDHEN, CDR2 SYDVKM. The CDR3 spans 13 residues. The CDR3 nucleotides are TGTGCCAGCAGTTTGAGGGGGGCCAACGTCCTGACTTTC. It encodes CASSLRGANVLTF.

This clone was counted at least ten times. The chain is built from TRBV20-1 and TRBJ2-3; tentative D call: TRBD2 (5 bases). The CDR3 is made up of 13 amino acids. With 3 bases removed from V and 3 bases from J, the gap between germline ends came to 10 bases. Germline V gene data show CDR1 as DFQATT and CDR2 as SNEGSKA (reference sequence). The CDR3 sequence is CSASVTGTDTQYF. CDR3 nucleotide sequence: TGCAGTGCTAGTGTCACGGGAACAGATACGCAGTATTTT.

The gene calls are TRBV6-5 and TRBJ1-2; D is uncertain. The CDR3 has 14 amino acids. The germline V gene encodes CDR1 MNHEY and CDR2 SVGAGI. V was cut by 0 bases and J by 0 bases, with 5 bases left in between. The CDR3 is CASSYSPANYGYTF. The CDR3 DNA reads TGTGCCAGCAGTTACTCGCCAGCTAACTATGGCTACACCTTC.

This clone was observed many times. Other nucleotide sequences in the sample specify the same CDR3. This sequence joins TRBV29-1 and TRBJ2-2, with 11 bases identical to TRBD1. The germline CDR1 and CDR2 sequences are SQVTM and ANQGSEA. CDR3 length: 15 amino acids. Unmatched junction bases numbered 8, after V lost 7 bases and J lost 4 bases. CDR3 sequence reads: CSATRGQGGTGELFF. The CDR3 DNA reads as TGCAGCGCAACTCGGGGACAGGGGGGCACCGGGGAGCTGTTTTTT.

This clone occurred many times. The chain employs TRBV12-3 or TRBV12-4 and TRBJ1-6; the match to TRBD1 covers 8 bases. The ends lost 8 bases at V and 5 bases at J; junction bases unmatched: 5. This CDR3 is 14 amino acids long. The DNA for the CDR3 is TGTGCCAGCGGGACAGGTCTAAATAATTCACCCCTCCACTTT. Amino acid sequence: CASGTGLNNSPLHF.

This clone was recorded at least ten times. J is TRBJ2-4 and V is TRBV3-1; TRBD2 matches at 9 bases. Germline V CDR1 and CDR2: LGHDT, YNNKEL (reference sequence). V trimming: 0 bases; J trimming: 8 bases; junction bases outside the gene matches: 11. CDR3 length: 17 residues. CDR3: CASSQDAGTSLLHIQYF. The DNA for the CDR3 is TGTGCCAGCAGCCAAGACGCAGGGACTAGCCTCCTGCACATTCAGTACTTC. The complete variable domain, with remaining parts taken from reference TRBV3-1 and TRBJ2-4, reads DTAVSQTPKYLVTQMGNDKSIKCEQNLGHDTMYWYKQDSKKFLKIMFSYNNKELIINETVPNRFSPKSPDKAHLNLHINSLELGDSAVYFCASSQDAGTSLLHIQYFGAGTRLSVL.

The CDR3 DNA reads as TGTGCCAGCAGCCCCAAGGCCAGGGAGAAATCCTACAATGAGCAGTTCTTC. It encodes CASSPKAREKSYNEQFF. The rearrangement joins TRBV3-1 to TRBJ2-1, with D tentatively TRBD1 or TRBD2 (5 bases each). This CDR3 is built from 17 residues. Germline CDR1 LGHDT, CDR2 YNNKEL (reference sequence). V was cut by 4 bases and J by 1 base, with 17 bases left in between.

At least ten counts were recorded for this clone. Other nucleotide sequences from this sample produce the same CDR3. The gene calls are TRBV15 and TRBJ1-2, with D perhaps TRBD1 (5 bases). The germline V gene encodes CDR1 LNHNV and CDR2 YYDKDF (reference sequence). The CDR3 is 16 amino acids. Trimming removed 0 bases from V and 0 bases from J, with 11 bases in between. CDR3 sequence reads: CATSRDGRGSNYGYTF. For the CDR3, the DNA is TGTGCCACCAGCAGAGATGGAAGGGGATCTAACTATGGCTACACCTTC.

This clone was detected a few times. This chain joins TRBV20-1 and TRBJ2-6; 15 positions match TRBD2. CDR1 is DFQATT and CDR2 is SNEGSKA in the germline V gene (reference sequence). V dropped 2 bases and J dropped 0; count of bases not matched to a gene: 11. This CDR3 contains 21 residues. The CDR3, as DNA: TGCAGTGCTAGACTCGCTGGACTAGCGGGAGGGGGGAGCTCTGGGGCCAACGTCCTGACTTTC. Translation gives CSARLAGLAGGGSSGANVLTF.

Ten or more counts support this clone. The CDR3 region is CASSTTTGREQFF. The DNA for the CDR3 is TGTGCCAGTAGTACGACGACAGGGAGGGAGCAGTTCTTC. This chain uses TRBV19 with TRBJ2-1, with D possibly being TRBD1 (7 bases). V was cut by 4 bases and J by 10 bases, with 14 bases left in between. CDR1 and CDR2 (germline): LNHDA, SQIVND (reference sequence). The CDR3 is made up of 13 amino acids.

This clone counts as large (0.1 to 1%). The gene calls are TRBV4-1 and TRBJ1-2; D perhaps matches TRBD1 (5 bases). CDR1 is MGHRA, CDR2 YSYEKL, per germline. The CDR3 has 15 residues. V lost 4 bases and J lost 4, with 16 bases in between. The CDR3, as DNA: TGCGCCAGCAGCCTGACGGGGGGGGATCCCTATGGCTACACCTTC. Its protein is CASSLTGGDPYGYTF.

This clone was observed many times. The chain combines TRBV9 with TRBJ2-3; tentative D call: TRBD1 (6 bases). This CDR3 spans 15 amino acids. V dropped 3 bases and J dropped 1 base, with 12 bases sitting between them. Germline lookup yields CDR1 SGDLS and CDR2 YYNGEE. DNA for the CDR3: TGTGCCAGCAGCGCCGGACCAGGGGGCACAGATACGCAGTATTTT. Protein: CASSAGPGGTDTQYF.

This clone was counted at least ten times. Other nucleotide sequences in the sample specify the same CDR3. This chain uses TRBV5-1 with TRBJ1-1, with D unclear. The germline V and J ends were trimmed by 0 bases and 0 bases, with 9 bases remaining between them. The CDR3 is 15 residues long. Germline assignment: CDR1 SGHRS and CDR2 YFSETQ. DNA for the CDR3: TGCGCCAGCAGCTTGGGGGCGATAATGAACACTGAAGCTTTCTTT. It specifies CASSLGAIMNTEAFF.

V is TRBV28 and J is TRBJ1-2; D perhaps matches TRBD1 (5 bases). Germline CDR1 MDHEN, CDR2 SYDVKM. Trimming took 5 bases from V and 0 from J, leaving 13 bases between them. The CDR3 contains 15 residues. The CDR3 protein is CASSLRQPANYGYTF. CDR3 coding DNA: TGTGCCAGCAGTCTTAGACAGCCAGCTAACTATGGCTACACCTTC.

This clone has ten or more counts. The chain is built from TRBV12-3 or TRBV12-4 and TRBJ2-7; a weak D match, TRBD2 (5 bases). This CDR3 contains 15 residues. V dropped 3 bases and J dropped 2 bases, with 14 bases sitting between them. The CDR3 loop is CASSLSRGATYEQYF. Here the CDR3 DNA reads TGTGCCAGCAGTTTGAGTCGGGGAGCAACCTACGAGCAGTACTTC.

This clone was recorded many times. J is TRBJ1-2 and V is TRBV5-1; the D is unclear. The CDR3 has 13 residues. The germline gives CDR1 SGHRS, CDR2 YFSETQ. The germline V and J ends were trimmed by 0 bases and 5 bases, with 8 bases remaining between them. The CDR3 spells CASSLEAAYGYTF. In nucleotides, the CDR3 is TGCGCCAGCAGCTTGGAGGCAGCTTATGGCTACACCTTC. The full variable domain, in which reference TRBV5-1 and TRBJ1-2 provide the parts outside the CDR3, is KAGVTQTPRYLIKTRGQQVTLSCSPISGHRSVSWYQQTPGQGLQFLFEYFSETQRNKGNFPGRFSGRQFSNSRSEMNVSTLELGDSALYLCASSLEAAYGYTFGSGTRLTVV.

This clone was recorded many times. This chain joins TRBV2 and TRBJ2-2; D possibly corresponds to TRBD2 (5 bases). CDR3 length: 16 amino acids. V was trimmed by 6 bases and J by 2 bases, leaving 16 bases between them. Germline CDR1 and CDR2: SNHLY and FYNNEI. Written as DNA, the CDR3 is TGTGCCAGCAGCCTCCCGGGGATCCTTAACACCGGGGAGCTGTTTTTT. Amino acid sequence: CASSLPGILNTGELFF.

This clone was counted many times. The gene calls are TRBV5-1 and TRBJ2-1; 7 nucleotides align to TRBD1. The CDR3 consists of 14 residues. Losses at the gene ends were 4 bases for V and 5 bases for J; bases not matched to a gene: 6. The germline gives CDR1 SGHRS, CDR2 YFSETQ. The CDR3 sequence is CASSTRQGDNEQFF. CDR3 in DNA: TGCGCCAGCAGCACGAGACAGGGAGACAATGAGCAGTTCTTC.

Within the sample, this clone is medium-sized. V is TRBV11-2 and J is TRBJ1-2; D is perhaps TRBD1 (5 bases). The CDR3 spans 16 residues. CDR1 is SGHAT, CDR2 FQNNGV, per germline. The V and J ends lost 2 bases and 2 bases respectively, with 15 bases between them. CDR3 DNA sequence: TGTGCCAGCAGCTTAAATGCGGGGGATGGCAACTATGGCTACACCTTC. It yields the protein CASSLNAGDGNYGYTF.